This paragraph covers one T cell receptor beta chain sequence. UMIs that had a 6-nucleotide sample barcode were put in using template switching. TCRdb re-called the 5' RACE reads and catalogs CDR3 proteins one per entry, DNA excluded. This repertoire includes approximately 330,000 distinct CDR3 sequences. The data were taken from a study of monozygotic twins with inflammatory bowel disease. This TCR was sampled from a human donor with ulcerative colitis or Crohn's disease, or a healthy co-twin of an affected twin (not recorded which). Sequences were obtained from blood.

The CDR3 region is CSAKRQGGQPQHF. The chain recombines TRBV20-1 with TRBJ1-5; no DNA is available, so the TRBD1 call from TCRdb remains unchecked. The CDR3 runs to 13 residues. Germline V gene data show CDR1 as DFQATT and CDR2 as SNEGSKA (reference sequence).